The rows below give T cell receptor beta chains drawn from one sample of a study of blood T cell repertoires in COVID-19. Some clones are missing from TCRdb's copy, which holds only in-frame ones; the method was immunoSEQ multiplex PCR. The sample includes roughly 210,000 clones, roughly 84% of them seen just once. Input material: PBMCs or T cells enriched from blood (not recorded which). The receptor set was obtained from a man younger than 40 in a cohort exposed to, infected with or recovered from COVID-19 (not recorded which). The CDR3 runs from the conserved cysteine through the conserved F or W. The D gene is left open where the match is weak. Size values are once, few and many counts, or a class for expanded clones, and some rows have none.

J: TRBJ2-7
V: TRBV9
size: few
D: NA
CDR3: CASSVDGGREQYF
DNA: TGTGCCAGCAGCGTAGACGGGGGGCGCGAGCAGTACTTC

J: TRBJ2-2
V: TRBV5-4
size: NA
D: TRBD2
CDR3: CASSFLAGGPNTGELFF
DNA: TGTGCCAGCAGCTTCCTAGCGGGAGGGCCTAACACCGGGGAGCTGTTTTTT

J: TRBJ2-2
V: TRBV2
size: NA
D: TRBD2
CDR3: CASSEISGSVYTGELFF
DNA: TGTGCCAGCAGTGAGATTAGCGGGAGTGTATACACCGGGGAGCTGTTTTTT

J: TRBJ2-4
V: TRBV19
size: NA
D: NA
CDR3: CASSTATRKGDIQYF
DNA: TGTGCCAGTAGTACAGCGACAAGGAAGGGAGACATTCAGTACTTC

J: TRBJ2-5
V: TRBV4-1
size: NA
D: TRBD2
CDR3: CASSLTSGRAKETQYF
DNA: TGCGCCAGCAGCCTGACTAGCGGGAGAGCCAAAGAGACCCAGTACTTC

J: TRBJ1-2
V: TRBV21-1
size: NA
D: NA
CDR3: CASSNKIYGQYGNYGYTF
DNA: TGTGCCAGCAGCAATAAGATTTATGGGCAGTACGGAAACTATGGCTACACCTTC

J: TRBJ2-1
V: TRBV7-3
size: NA
D: TRBD2
CDR3: CASSLETSVQNEQFF
DNA: TGTGCCAGCAGCTTAGAGACTAGCGTACAAAATGAGCAGTTCTTC

J: TRBJ2-3
V: TRBV7-6
size: NA
D: NA
CDR3: CASSLSPGGGDTQYF
DNA: TGTGCCAGCAGCTTATCACCGGGGGGCGGAGATACGCAGTATTTT

J: TRBJ1-5
V: TRBV5-6
size: NA
D: NA
CDR3: CASSLVGGSQPQHF
DNA: TGTGCCAGCAGCTTGGTCGGGGGGAGTCAGCCCCAGCATTTT

J: TRBJ2-7
V: TRBV6-5
size: NA
D: NA
CDR3: CATRPRQTRSYEQYF
DNA: TGTGCCACCCGACCGAGGCAGACCCGCTCCTACGAGCAGTACTTC

J: TRBJ1-3
V: TRBV27
size: few
D: NA
CDR3: CASKVRVQSRNTIYF
DNA: TGTGCCAGCAAGGTCAGGGTCCAGTCAAGAAACACCATATATTTT

J: TRBJ1-2
V: TRBV5-4
size: NA
D: NA
CDR3: CASSLPGGAYGYTF
DNA: TGTGCCAGCAGTCTCCCGGGGGGGGCCTATGGCTACACCTTC

J: TRBJ2-1
V: TRBV4-1
size: NA
D: NA
CDR3: CASTGQYNEQFF
DNA: TGCGCCAGCACCGGACAGTACAATGAGCAGTTCTTC

J: TRBJ1-4
V: TRBV6-5
size: NA
D: TRBD1
CDR3: CASRTGTGLNEKLFF
DNA: TGTGCCAGCAGAACCGGGACAGGCCTTAATGAAAAACTGTTTTTT

J: TRBJ2-1
V: TRBV14
size: NA
D: TRBD2
CDR3: CASSQVDLAGERSNEQFF
DNA: TGTGCCAGCAGCCAAGTGGATCTAGCGGGAGAGCGGAGCAATGAGCAGTTCTTC

J: TRBJ2-7
V: TRBV6-2/TRBV6-3
size: NA
D: TRBD2
CDR3: CASSYASGYEQYF
DNA: TGTGCCAGCAGTTACGCTAGCGGCTACGAGCAGTACTTC

J: TRBJ2-2
V: TRBV6-5
size: NA
D: NA
CDR3: CASSPYVRTGELFF
DNA: TGTGCCAGCAGCCCCTACGTTCGTACCGGGGAGCTGTTTTTT

J: TRBJ2-1
V: TRBV9
size: NA
D: TRBD1
CDR3: CASSEGQGPYNEQFF
DNA: TGTGCCAGCAGCGAGGGACAGGGTCCCTACAATGAGCAGTTCTTC

J: TRBJ2-6
V: TRBV23-1
size: NA
D: NA
CDR3: CASSPPSLDNYHSGANVLTF
DNA: TGCGCCAGCAGTCCCCCCAGCCTGGACAACTATCACTCTGGGGCCAACGTCCTGACTTTC

J: TRBJ2-3
V: TRBV3-1/TRBV3-2
size: NA
D: TRBD2
CDR3: CASSQDRLAAPTDTQYF
DNA: TGTGCCAGCAGCCAAGATCGACTAGCGGCCCCCACAGATACGCAGTATTTT

J: TRBJ2-4
V: TRBV11-1
size: NA
D: TRBD1
CDR3: CASSSRQGAAKNIQYF
DNA: TGTGCCAGCAGCTCCAGACAGGGGGCGGCCAAAAACATTCAGTACTTC

J: TRBJ1-1
V: TRBV3-1/TRBV3-2
size: NA
D: NA
CDR3: CASSQRGGFGNTEAFF
DNA: TGTGCCAGCAGCCAAAGGGGGGGGTTCGGGAACACTGAAGCTTTCTTT

J: TRBJ2-1
V: TRBV6-1
size: NA
D: TRBD1
CDR3: CASSQGAFNNEQFF
DNA: TGTGCCAGCAGCCAGGGGGCCTTTAACAATGAGCAGTTCTTC

J: TRBJ2-3
V: TRBV7-9
size: NA
D: NA
CDR3: CASSPNRDRPFF
DNA: TGTGCCAGCAGCCCTAACCGGGATCGGCCGTTTTTT

J: TRBJ2-1
V: TRBV6-5
size: NA
D: NA
CDR3: CASSRGTQTGEGFF
DNA: TGTGCCAGCAGCAGGGGGACTCAGACAGGGGAGGGTTTCTTC

J: TRBJ1-5
V: TRBV20-1
size: NA
D: NA
CDR3: CSASWAGKNQPQHF
DNA: TGCAGTGCTAGTTGGGCAGGGAAGAATCAGCCCCAGCATTTT